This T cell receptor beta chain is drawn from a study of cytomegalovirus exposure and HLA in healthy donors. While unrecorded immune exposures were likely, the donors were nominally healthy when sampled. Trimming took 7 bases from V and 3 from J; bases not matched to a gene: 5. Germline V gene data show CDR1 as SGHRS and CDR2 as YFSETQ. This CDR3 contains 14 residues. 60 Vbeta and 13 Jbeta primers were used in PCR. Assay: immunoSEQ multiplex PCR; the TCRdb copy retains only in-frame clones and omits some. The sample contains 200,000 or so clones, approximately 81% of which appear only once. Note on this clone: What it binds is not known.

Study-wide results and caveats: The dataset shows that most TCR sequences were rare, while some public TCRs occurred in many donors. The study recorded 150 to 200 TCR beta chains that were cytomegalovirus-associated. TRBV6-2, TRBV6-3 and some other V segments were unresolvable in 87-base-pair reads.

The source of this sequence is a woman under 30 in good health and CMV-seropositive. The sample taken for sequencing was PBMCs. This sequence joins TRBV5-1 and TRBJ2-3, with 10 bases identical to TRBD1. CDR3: CASEPGQGTDTQYF. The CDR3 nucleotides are TGCGCCAGCGAACCGGGACAGGGGACAGATACGCAGTATTTT.